This entry features one T cell receptor (beta chain) sequence. The CDR3 totals 15 residues. In germline, CDR1 is SEHNR, CDR2 FQNEAQ (reference sequence). V gave up 0 bases and J gave up 4 bases; unmatched junction bases: 2. Study processing details: Researchers report that nucleated cell counts were estimated from reference gene primer amplification. The assay was immunoSEQ multiplex PCR, and TCRdb's table has in-frame clones only and misses some. The V and J calls and clone size are taken from that table; D and trimming were inferred from the DNA. The sample lists a few hundred thousand clones; more than 85% were seen once. The data belong to a study of blood T cell repertoires in COVID-19. Study in general: Acute and convalescent COVID-19 samples came from the United States, Italy and Spain.

In assigning cohorts, the study relied on participant-reported clinical history. Donors in Cohort 3 who had recovered were those with two negative PCRs, healthcare professional clearance, or resolution of their symptoms. This chain joins TRBV7-9 and TRBJ2-3; 9 bases align to TRBD1. Material for sequencing was PBMCs or T cells enriched from blood (not recorded which). The origin of this receptor is a woman aged 30 to 39 who had recovered from COVID-19. The CDR3 nucleotides are TGTGCCAGCAGCTTAGCGGGACAGGGTTCAGATACGCAGTATTTT. Translated: CASSLAGQGSDTQYF.